Listed below are T cell receptor beta chains from one sample, sequenced in a study of a mutant IDH1 vaccine in newly diagnosed glioma. The method was immunoSEQ multiplex PCR; TCRdb's version includes in-frame clones alone and lacks a portion of them. This table has some 33,000 clones, around four fifths appearing once. The antigens for these receptors are not known. The sequenced sample was PBMCs, obtained from a glioma patient whose treatment included an IDH1 peptide vaccine. These receptors were taken from a man aged 25-45 years with glioma. CDR3s include the opening cysteine and the closing phenylalanine or tryptophan. Each record gives: D gene, clone size, J gene, V gene, CDR3 DNA, CDR3 protein. A D gene is named only where the DNA matches it firmly. The size field is filled for only some rows; it gives once, few, many or a size class.

d_call: NA; clone_size: few; j_call: TRBJ1-1; v_call: TRBV28; cdr3_nt: TGTGCCAGCAGCCTTGCTAGAGAAGCTTTCTTT; cdr3_aa: CASSLAREAFF
d_call: NA; clone_size: NA; j_call: TRBJ1-1; v_call: TRBV5-1; cdr3_nt: TGCGCCAGCGCCACCTTGGAGAACACTGAAGCTTTCTTT; cdr3_aa: CASATLENTEAFF
d_call: NA; clone_size: NA; j_call: TRBJ1-5; v_call: TRBV7-2; cdr3_nt: TGTGCCAGCAGCTTAGCGGGAAGCCAGCCCCAGCATTTT; cdr3_aa: CASSLAGSQPQHF
d_call: NA; clone_size: NA; j_call: TRBJ2-3; v_call: TRBV13; cdr3_nt: TGTGCCAGCAGCTTAGAAGGCCTCACAGATACGCAGTATTTT; cdr3_aa: CASSLEGLTDTQYF
d_call: NA; clone_size: NA; j_call: TRBJ1-1; v_call: TRBV5-4; cdr3_nt: TGTGCCAGCAGCTTTAGGACGCTGAGGTACACTGAAGCTTTCTTT; cdr3_aa: CASSFRTLRYTEAFF
d_call: NA; clone_size: few; j_call: TRBJ2-5; v_call: TRBV5-1; cdr3_nt: TGCGCCAGCAGCTTGGAGGCAATCCAAGAGACCCAGTACTTC; cdr3_aa: CASSLEAIQETQYF
d_call: NA; clone_size: NA; j_call: TRBJ1-4; v_call: TRBV30; cdr3_nt: TGTGCCTGGAGTAATTCGGTATGGGAAAAACTGTTTTTT; cdr3_aa: CAWSNSVWEKLFF
d_call: TRBD2; clone_size: NA; j_call: TRBJ2-1; v_call: TRBV5-1; cdr3_nt: TGCGCCAGCAGCGGGGGACTAGCGGGGCGCTACAATGAGCAGTTCTTC; cdr3_aa: CASSGGLAGRYNEQFF
d_call: NA; clone_size: NA; j_call: TRBJ2-3; v_call: TRBV5-8; cdr3_nt: TGTGCCAGCAGCTTGTCTTATTACGATACGCAGTATTTT; cdr3_aa: CASSLSYYDTQYF
d_call: NA; clone_size: NA; j_call: TRBJ2-7; v_call: TRBV29-1; cdr3_nt: TGCAGCGTTGTAGGCCCTCAGCTTCAGGGGTTCGAGCAGTACTTC; cdr3_aa: CSVVGPQLQGFEQYF
d_call: NA; clone_size: NA; j_call: TRBJ1-1; v_call: TRBV4-2; cdr3_nt: TGTGCCAGCAGCCAACTTTATGGTGAAGCTTTCTTT; cdr3_aa: CASSQLYGEAFF
d_call: TRBD2; clone_size: NA; j_call: TRBJ2-6; v_call: TRBV7-8; cdr3_nt: TGTGCCAGCAGCTTAAGGAGCGGGAGGGCCTTTGGGGCCAACGTCCTGACTTTC; cdr3_aa: CASSLRSGRAFGANVLTF
d_call: NA; clone_size: NA; j_call: TRBJ1-2; v_call: TRBV18; cdr3_nt: TGTGCCAGCTCCCTTGAGAACTATGGCTACACCTTC; cdr3_aa: CASSLENYGYTF
d_call: NA; clone_size: NA; j_call: TRBJ1-1; v_call: TRBV25-1; cdr3_nt: TGTGCCAGCAGTCGGGCGGGGGGCAACACTGAAGCTTTCTTT; cdr3_aa: CASSRAGGNTEAFF
d_call: NA; clone_size: NA; j_call: TRBJ2-1; v_call: TRBV29-1; cdr3_nt: TGCAGCGTTGACGATGAGCAGTTCTTC; cdr3_aa: CSVDDEQFF
d_call: TRBD2; clone_size: NA; j_call: TRBJ2-1; v_call: TRBV5-1; cdr3_nt: TGCGCCAGCAGCTTGGCCAAGGGACTAGCAGCCTACAATGAGCAGTTCTTC; cdr3_aa: CASSLAKGLAAYNEQFF
d_call: TRBD2; clone_size: NA; j_call: TRBJ2-3; v_call: TRBV6-4; cdr3_nt: TGTGCCAGCAGTGACGACCCTCGGGGGGACACAGATACGCAGTATTTT; cdr3_aa: CASSDDPRGDTDTQYF
d_call: TRBD2; clone_size: NA; j_call: TRBJ2-1; v_call: TRBV6-1; cdr3_nt: TGTGCCAGCACTAGCGGGGGATACAATGAGCAGTTCTTC; cdr3_aa: CASTSGGYNEQFF
d_call: NA; clone_size: once; j_call: TRBJ2-7; v_call: TRBV9; cdr3_nt: TGTGCCAGCAGCGTTTCGGACAGCCCTTACGAGCAGTACTTC; cdr3_aa: CASSVSDSPYEQYF
d_call: NA; clone_size: NA; j_call: TRBJ1-1; v_call: TRBV5-4; cdr3_nt: TGTGCCAGCAGCTTGAAGGTGAACACTGAAGCTTTCTTT; cdr3_aa: CASSLKVNTEAFF
d_call: NA; clone_size: NA; j_call: TRBJ1-4; v_call: TRBV6-5; cdr3_nt: TGTGCCAGCAGTTACGGGGACCGATATAATGAAAAACTGTTTTTT; cdr3_aa: CASSYGDRYNEKLFF
d_call: NA; clone_size: NA; j_call: TRBJ1-1; v_call: TRBV6-6; cdr3_nt: TGTGCCAGCAGTTTATCGGCGAACACTGAAGCTTTCTTT; cdr3_aa: CASSLSANTEAFF
d_call: TRBD1; clone_size: NA; j_call: TRBJ1-1; v_call: TRBV29-1; cdr3_nt: TGCAGCGTTGACAGGGGGCGGGGGACTGAAGCTTTCTTT; cdr3_aa: CSVDRGRGTEAFF
d_call: NA; clone_size: NA; j_call: TRBJ2-7; v_call: TRBV25-1; cdr3_nt: TGTGCCAGCAGTGAATATGGAACGGACCTTCGCGAGCAGTACTTC; cdr3_aa: CASSEYGTDLREQYF
d_call: NA; clone_size: NA; j_call: TRBJ2-7; v_call: TRBV10-3; cdr3_nt: TGTGCCAGCGCGCTTGGGGACGAGCAGTACTTC; cdr3_aa: CASALGDEQYF
d_call: NA; clone_size: NA; j_call: TRBJ2-7; v_call: TRBV7-9; cdr3_nt: TGTGCCAGCAGCCCCTACCGATTGCAGGTGATCTCCTACGAGCAGTACTTC; cdr3_aa: CASSPYRLQVISYEQYF
d_call: TRBD1; clone_size: NA; j_call: TRBJ1-4; v_call: TRBV27; cdr3_nt: TGTGCCAGCAGTCCGGACAGGGGCAGGAAACTGTTTTTT; cdr3_aa: CASSPDRGRKLFF
d_call: NA; clone_size: NA; j_call: TRBJ1-6; v_call: TRBV6-5; cdr3_nt: TGTGCCAGCACCAATACGATCGATAATTCACCCCTCCACTTT; cdr3_aa: CASTNTIDNSPLHF
d_call: NA; clone_size: NA; j_call: TRBJ2-6; v_call: TRBV19; cdr3_nt: TGTGCCAGTGCCTACTTAGACGGGGCCAACGTCCTGACTTTC; cdr3_aa: CASAYLDGANVLTF
d_call: TRBD1; clone_size: NA; j_call: TRBJ1-5; v_call: TRBV15; cdr3_nt: TGTGCCACCAGTTTCACCGGGACAGGGGTTCAGCCCCAGCATTTT; cdr3_aa: CATSFTGTGVQPQHF
d_call: TRBD1; clone_size: few; j_call: TRBJ1-2; v_call: TRBV2; cdr3_nt: TGTGCCAGCAGGGAAATCGACAGGGGTACTGGCTACACCTTC; cdr3_aa: CASREIDRGTGYTF
d_call: NA; clone_size: medium-sized; j_call: TRBJ1-1; v_call: TRBV27; cdr3_nt: TGTGCCAGCAGTCTACAGGGCCCCACTGAAGCTTTCTTT; cdr3_aa: CASSLQGPTEAFF
d_call: TRBD2; clone_size: NA; j_call: TRBJ2-3; v_call: TRBV19; cdr3_nt: TGTGCCAGTAGTTTGTCCGGGACTAGCGGGGGCACAGATACGCAGTATTTT; cdr3_aa: CASSLSGTSGGTDTQYF
d_call: TRBD1; clone_size: NA; j_call: TRBJ2-7; v_call: TRBV7-8; cdr3_nt: TGTGCCAGCAGCTTAGATAGGACAGGGGATAATCCCTACGAGCAGTACTTC; cdr3_aa: CASSLDRTGDNPYEQYF
d_call: NA; clone_size: NA; j_call: TRBJ2-3; v_call: TRBV7-2; cdr3_nt: TGTGCCAGCAGCAACACAGATACGCAGTATTTT; cdr3_aa: CASSNTDTQYF
d_call: NA; clone_size: NA; j_call: TRBJ2-5; v_call: TRBV7-2; cdr3_nt: TGTGCCAGCAGCCCTCGAGCAGGGGATTCAGAGACCCAGTACTTC; cdr3_aa: CASSPRAGDSETQYF
d_call: NA; clone_size: NA; j_call: TRBJ1-1; v_call: TRBV30; cdr3_nt: TGTGCCTGGAGTAACCCCGGGGGCAGCTTGAACACTGAAGCTTTCTTT; cdr3_aa: CAWSNPGGSLNTEAFF
d_call: TRBD1; clone_size: NA; j_call: TRBJ1-1; v_call: TRBV2; cdr3_nt: TGTGCCAGCAATGTAGGACAGGGGGGAAACACTGAAGCTTTCTTT; cdr3_aa: CASNVGQGGNTEAFF
d_call: NA; clone_size: NA; j_call: TRBJ2-3; v_call: TRBV7-2; cdr3_nt: TGTGCCAGCAGCCCTAGACTGGCAGATACGCAGTATTTT; cdr3_aa: CASSPRLADTQYF
d_call: NA; clone_size: NA; j_call: TRBJ1-4; v_call: TRBV14; cdr3_nt: TGTGCCAGCAGCCGGGTGTTCGGGCGGAATGAAAAACTGTTTTTT; cdr3_aa: CASSRVFGRNEKLFF
d_call: NA; clone_size: NA; j_call: TRBJ2-6; v_call: TRBV6-4; cdr3_nt: TGTGCCAGCAGTGCCTCAGGGGCCCTCTCTGGGGCCAACGTCCTGACTTTC; cdr3_aa: CASSASGALSGANVLTF
d_call: TRBD1; clone_size: NA; j_call: TRBJ2-5; v_call: TRBV10-2; cdr3_nt: TGCGCCAGCAGTGAGTCGAGGGAACAGGGGGCTTCTGGGCAGTACTTC; cdr3_aa: CASSESREQGASGQYF
d_call: NA; clone_size: NA; j_call: TRBJ2-3; v_call: TRBV5-6; cdr3_nt: TGTGCCAGCAGCTTAGGAGAGGGGGGCCCAGATACGCAGTATTTT; cdr3_aa: CASSLGEGGPDTQYF
d_call: NA; clone_size: NA; j_call: TRBJ1-5; v_call: TRBV19; cdr3_nt: TGTGCCAGTAGTGGTCTAGGTAGCAATCAGCCCCAGCATTTT; cdr3_aa: CASSGLGSNQPQHF
d_call: NA; clone_size: NA; j_call: TRBJ1-2; v_call: TRBV5-4; cdr3_nt: TGTGCCAGCAGCCCGGACATTTTACCGGACTATGGCTACACCTTC; cdr3_aa: CASSPDILPDYGYTF